This entry features one TCR beta chain sequence. The antigen is not known. The CDR3 consists of 16 residues. V dropped 1 base and J dropped 9 bases, with 16 bases sitting between them. Germline V lookup: CDR1 SEHNR, CDR2 FQNEAQ (reference sequence). The source material, RNA transcripts, was used to amplify TCR beta CDR3 regions. RT-PCR in the first round (using the HTBI primer set) targeted the TCR CDR3. Via MiXCR, TCRdb re-called the multiplex PCR reads, giving one row per CDR3 protein. The sample includes 300,000 to 400,000 distinct CDR3 sequences, roughly 14% of them seen just once. These data come from a study of T cells in Graves' hyperthyroidism and ophthalmopathy. Study-wide points: The model predicted ophthalmopathy a median 6.5 months before onset. Most thyroid clonotypes that were expanded above 0.001 also turned up in blood.

Diagnoses were established using clinical symptoms, serum thyroxine and TRAb, thyroid ultrasound and orbital computed tomography. The chain has TRBV7-9 and TRBJ1-6; possibly TRBD1 for D (5 bases). This TCR was recovered from a woman aged 60-70 years with Graves' hyperthyroidism. Sequencing input: blood. The CDR3 bases are TGTGCCAGCAGCTTAGAGGGCAGGGTTTTTGGTTCACCCCTCCACTTT. Protein sequence: CASSLEGRVFGSPLHF.